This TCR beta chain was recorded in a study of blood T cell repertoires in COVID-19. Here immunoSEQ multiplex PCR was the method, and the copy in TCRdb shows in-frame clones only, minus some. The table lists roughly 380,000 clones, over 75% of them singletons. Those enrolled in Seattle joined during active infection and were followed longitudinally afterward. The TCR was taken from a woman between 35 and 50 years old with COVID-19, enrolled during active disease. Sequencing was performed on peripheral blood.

In DNA, the CDR3 is TGTGCCAGCAGTCCTAGCCCCCGGACTAGCGGGAAGCGGACAGATACGCAGTATTTT. It specifies CASSPSPRTSGKRTDTQYF. This chain connects TRBV28 to TRBJ2-3; 12 bases align to TRBD2. CDR3 length: 19 amino acids. Unmatched junction bases numbered 15, after V lost 5 bases and J lost 3 bases. Germline CDR1 reads MDHEN; CDR2 reads SYDVKM.